This T cell receptor (beta chain) was identified during a study of tumor and adjacent non-tumor tissue in lung cancer. A modified ARM-PCR protocol with three rounds of nested PCR amplified TCRbeta. TCRdb ran MiXCR on the multiplex PCR reads and lists one entry per CDR3 protein. Counted here are 70,000 to 80,000 distinct CDR3 sequences, roughly 72% occurring once; the ten biggest clones make up about 9.2%. This clonotype was observed at least ten times. V gave up 6 bases and J gave up 0 bases; unmatched junction bases: 6. In germline, CDR1 is SGHRS, CDR2 YFSETQ. The CDR3 extends over 18 amino acids. The template was RNA from unsorted bulk tissue.

The chain employs TRBV5-1 and TRBJ2-1; 16 nucleotides match TRBD2. Material: lung tumor tissue. The sequence came from a middle-aged woman with non-small cell lung cancer. DNA of the CDR3: TGCGCCAGCACCCCGGGACTAGCGGGAGGGGGCTCCTACAATGAGCAGTTCTTC. This sequence encodes CASTPGLAGGGSYNEQFF.